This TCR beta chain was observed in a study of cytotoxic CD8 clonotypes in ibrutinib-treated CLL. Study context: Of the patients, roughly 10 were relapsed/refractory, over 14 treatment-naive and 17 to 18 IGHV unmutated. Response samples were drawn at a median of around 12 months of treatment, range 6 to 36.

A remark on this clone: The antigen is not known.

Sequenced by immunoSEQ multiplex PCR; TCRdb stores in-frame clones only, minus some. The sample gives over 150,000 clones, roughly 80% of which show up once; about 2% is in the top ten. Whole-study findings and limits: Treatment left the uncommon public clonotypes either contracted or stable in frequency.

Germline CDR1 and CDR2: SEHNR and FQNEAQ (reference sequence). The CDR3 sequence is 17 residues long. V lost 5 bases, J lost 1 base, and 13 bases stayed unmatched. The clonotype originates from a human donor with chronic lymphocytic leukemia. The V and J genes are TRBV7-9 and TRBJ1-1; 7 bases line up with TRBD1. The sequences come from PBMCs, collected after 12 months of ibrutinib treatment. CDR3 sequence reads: CASSQKKADRRNTEAFF. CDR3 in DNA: TGTGCCAGCAGCCAAAAAAAGGCGGACAGGCGGAACACTGAAGCTTTCTTT.